This T cell receptor beta chain emerged from a study of cytomegalovirus exposure and HLA in healthy donors (dated by TCRdb to 2016 to 2017). Context from the whole study: An earlier analysis of several hundred of the donors reported 250 to 300 Gb of sequence data and roughly 120 million unique TCR beta sequences obtained from about 179 million T cells. To predict cytomegalovirus infection status, the study brought together high-throughput TCR immunosequencing, statistical association of individual TCRs with disease status, and machine learning. A later genetic analysis took genome-wide SNP genotypes for about 60% of the roughly 670 donors and used that subset as a discovery cohort. Every discovery cohort repertoire had been produced on one sequencing platform. Using immunosequencing, the study profiled T cell repertoires from around 680 subjects and related those repertoires to cytomegalovirus serostatus. Because of strong linkage in the cohort, four to six DR-DQ haplotypes were treated as single units for association and clustering. Across approximately 420 genotyped donors of the cohort, an average of approximately 240,000 unique TCR beta nucleotide sequences per donor were sequenced, and roughly a sixth of those sequences were non-productive. Of the 300 to 500 genotyped donors, 65% to 90% were placed in the genetic ancestry cluster associated with self-reported Caucasian donors. Alongside the repertoire data, information on donor age, sex, ethnicity and CMV serostatus was compiled. Roughly 300 gigabases of sequencing data and approximately 91 million unique TCR sequences made up an early release that covered 640 HLA-typed donors. Class I and class II HLA loci were covered by the typing at four-digit resolution. The study was designed to test whether signatures of past pathogen exposure could be identified by cataloging public T cell receptors. The later analysis used no new phenotypic data to find candidate immune exposures, relying instead on TCR beta sequences and their occurrence across donors. A later analysis re-examined previously published TCR beta repertoires from 600 to 700 donors and added high-resolution HLA genotyping to investigate patterns of TCR occurrence. In addition to the first cohort of roughly 670 subjects, a separate validation cohort of around 110 different subjects was used. An earlier analysis of some 600 of the donors applied high-throughput TCR beta sequencing to assess whether each TCR beta V gene segment acted as functional or pseudogenic. Typing coverage differed by locus: A, B, C, DRB1 and DQB1 were typed in roughly 620-640 donors, DQA1 in roughly 500, DPA1 in around 600, and DPB1 in around 490. What the authors observed across the whole study: A further reported finding was that TCR beta sequences accurately predicted the HLA-A and HLA-B alleles for most subjects in the first cohort. In the study, around 150 TCR beta chains were listed as associated with cytomegalovirus. Correlated functional status among segregating V segments might be attributable to linkage disequilibrium, but an unknown experimental factor could not be ruled out. According to a later analysis, most CMV-associated TCR beta chains appeared to be HLA-restricted, and the HLA associations seemed to be driven largely by CMV exposure. An earlier analysis of approximately 500 of the donors showed that most TCR beta V segments appeared in productive rearrangements either about 87% or about 30% of the time, which broadly matched IMGT annotations. Sequencing depth was assumed to be roughly uniform across donors in the presence/absence analyses, though that assumption may not hold. A few of the identified cytomegalovirus-associated TCR beta chains were confirmed in vitro to be specific for cytomegalovirus antigens. In a later genetic analysis, fewer N-insertions in productive TCRs were reported among donors in an Asian-associated ancestry cluster than the roughly 700-donor mean. In a later analysis, TCR association rates were found to vary across HLA loci, with the most associated TCRs seen for DRB1 alleles and the fewest for HLA-C alleles. V-gene and J-gene trimming of TCR beta chains was associated with a missense DCLRE1C variant in a later genetic analysis, and the association was replicated in an independent cohort. CMV serostatus was the only immune exposure information available for the cohort. Strong co-occurrence of HLA alleles, especially DR and DQ, made assigning TCR associations to individual alleles difficult. A later analysis reported that several top co-occurrence clusters appeared linked to parvovirus B19, influenza, CMV and Epstein-Barr virus. The cohort was sequenced for TCR beta chains only, and without alpha or paired-chain data the features that could be detected were limited. Some IMGT-functional V segments, including TRBV6-2 and TRBV6-3, could not be told apart with the 87-base-pair reads, so those segments were excluded. Because some donors lacked HLA typing at each locus, the association tests relied only on the typed subset. Cytomegalovirus status was reported to be diagnosed by the classifier with high specificity and sensitivity in both the original and validation cohorts. A cluster of highly shared sequence variants was judged likely to be a technical artifact of the sequencing pipeline. In a later analysis, HLA-associated TCR beta chains showed more clonal expansion and lower generation probabilities than non-associated chains that were equally common. While some public TCRs were present in many individuals, most TCR sequences turned up only very rarely across donors. In a later analysis, 16,951 TCR beta sequences were associated with specific HLA alleles at a false discovery rate of 0.05. Because counts were too low, around 17 rarely observed V segments, including chromosome 9 orphons, were left out of the earlier analysis of about 500 of the donors. It was suggested by the authors that the approach could potentially be generalized to other disease states and immunological phenotypes.

The library was produced with the immunoSEQ multiplex PCR assay. The multiplex PCR relied on a mix of 60 forward primers for TCR Vbeta segments and 13 reverse primers for TCR Jbeta segments. Amplification of the CDR3 region of rearranged TCR beta genes was performed with a multiplex PCR assay on genomic DNA. Amplified TCR beta libraries were sequenced as 87-base-pair reads on the Illumina HiSeq System. In the source study's methods: A later analysis counted about 76 million unique TCR beta chains across the 600 to 850 repertoires, and some 11 million of these chains were shared by at least two donors. Raw reads were error-corrected and collapsed into unique sequences with a nearest-neighbor algorithm that merged closely related sequences to remove PCR and sequencing errors. To assign V, D and J gene segments, CDR3 sequences were aligned to IMGT reference sequences. For a sequence to be retained, a match of at least six nucleotides to both a V gene segment and a J gene segment was required. A rearrangement counted as productive if the CDR3 had no stop codons and remained in frame with V and J, and every other rearrangement counted as non-productive. CDR3 was defined by IMGT convention, running from the second conserved V-encoded cysteine to the conserved J-encoded phenylalanine. The earlier analysis of some 550 of the donors excluded any sequence lacking an unambiguous match to a single V gene segment. An earlier analysis of a few hundred of the donors called V segments functional above 56.7% productive rearrangements and segregating when the between-donor standard deviation exceeded 5%. To diagnose cytomegalovirus status from the catalog of TCR beta chain sequences, a statistical classification framework was built. A later analysis assigned V and J genes by comparing TCR nucleotide sequences with IMGT/GENE-DB human TR gene sequences. In a later analysis, CDR3 sequences and most-parsimonious VDJ recombination scenarios were assigned using the TCRdist pipeline. In a later analysis, each TCR beta chain was defined by its CDR3 amino acid sequence together with its V-gene family, and reads without a unique V-gene family were excluded. As a way to deal with suspected cross-contamination and a sequencing artifact, a later analysis dropped 450 to 600 nucleotide sequences that were highly shared and had low generation probability. For each public chain, a later analysis derived a clonal expansion index from normalized ranks of inferred template counts within each repertoire. In a later analysis, generation probabilities were computed using a VDJ recombination model fitted to out-of-frame rearrangements, and the results were checked against IGoR. In a later analysis, hypergeometric tests were used to score TCR-TCR, TCR-HLA and TCR-CMV co-occurrence, with a repertoire-size bias correction applied to TCR pairs. False discovery rates were estimated in a later analysis by permuting HLA or CMV assignments 20 times. In a later analysis, co-occurring TCRs were grouped using DBSCAN, with TCRdist sequence similarity added in when clustering inside HLA-allele-positive subsets. Co-occurrence clustering excluded repertoires with fewer than 30,000 or more than 120,000 public chains, plus five with anomalous nucleotide sharing. TCRdb took over this immuneACCESS table, retaining in-frame rearrangements with V and J assigned. Such tables are incomplete; in checked studies, under half of the missing clones stem from an unresolved V gene, and the remainder is unexplained. V, J and clone size derive from that table, while D and trimming were established from the DNA sequence. The sample records 100,000 to 150,000 clones, approximately 15% of which are singletons. The ten largest clones represent under 2.5% of the sample.

Looking up the germline V gene yields CDR1 SGDLS and CDR2 YYNGEE. Germline trimming: 4 bases from V, 6 bases from J; junction bases outside gene matches: 13. The CDR3 contains 15 residues, cysteine and phenylalanine counted. Solely the CDR3 DNA is kept, with 45 bases framed from the first base. A remark on this clone: Its antigen has not been determined. No qualities accompany the bases; no much larger clone lies one base away.

The cohort consisted of approximately 670 healthy bone marrow donors. Cohort members were all nominally healthy when sampled, although unrecorded immune exposures were likely present. The donor was CMV seronegative and belonged to the group of more than 300 seronegative cohort members. Each donor provided a peripheral blood sample, and peripheral blood mononuclear cells were used for TCR beta sequencing. The Qiagen DNeasy Blood Extraction Kit was used to extract genomic DNA from the blood cell samples. Recombination linked TRBV9 to TRBJ2-7; 7 of the junction bases match TRBD2. Sequencing input: PBMCs. The origin of this receptor is a woman under 30 in good health and CMV-seronegative. The nucleotide sequence reads as follows: TGTGCCAGCAGCTCGCTAGATGGGGGGGTTCGCGAGCAGTACTTC. Translated, it reads CASSSLDGGVREQYF.